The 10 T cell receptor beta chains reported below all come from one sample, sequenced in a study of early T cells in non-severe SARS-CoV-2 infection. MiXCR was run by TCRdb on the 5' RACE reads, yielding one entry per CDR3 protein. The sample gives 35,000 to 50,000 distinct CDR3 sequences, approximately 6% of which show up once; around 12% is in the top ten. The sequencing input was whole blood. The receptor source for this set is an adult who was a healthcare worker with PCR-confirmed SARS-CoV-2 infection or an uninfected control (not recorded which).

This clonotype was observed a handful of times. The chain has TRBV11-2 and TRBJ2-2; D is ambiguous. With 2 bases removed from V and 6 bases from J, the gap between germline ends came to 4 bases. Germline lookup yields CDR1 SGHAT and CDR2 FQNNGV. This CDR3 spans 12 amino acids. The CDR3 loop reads CASSLRSGELFF. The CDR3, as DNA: TGTGCCAGCAGCTTACGCTCCGGGGAGCTGTTTTTT.

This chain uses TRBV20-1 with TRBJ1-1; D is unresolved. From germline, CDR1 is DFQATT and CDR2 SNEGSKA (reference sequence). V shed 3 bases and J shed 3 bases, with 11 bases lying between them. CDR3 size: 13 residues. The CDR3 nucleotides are TGCAGTGCTAGGGTAGGTTCCGACACTGAAGCTTTCTTT. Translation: CSARVGSDTEAFF.

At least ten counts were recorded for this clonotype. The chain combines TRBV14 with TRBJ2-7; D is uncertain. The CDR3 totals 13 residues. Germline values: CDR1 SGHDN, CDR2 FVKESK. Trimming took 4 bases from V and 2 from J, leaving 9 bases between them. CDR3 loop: CASSRLFPYEQYF. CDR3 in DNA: TGTGCCAGCAGCCGACTTTTCCCCTACGAGCAGTACTTC.

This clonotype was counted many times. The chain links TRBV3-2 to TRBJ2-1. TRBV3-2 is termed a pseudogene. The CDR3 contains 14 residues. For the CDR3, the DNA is TGTGCCAGCAGCCAAGATGTAGGATTTAGGCAGCGGTTCTTC. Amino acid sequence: CASSQDVGFRQRFF.

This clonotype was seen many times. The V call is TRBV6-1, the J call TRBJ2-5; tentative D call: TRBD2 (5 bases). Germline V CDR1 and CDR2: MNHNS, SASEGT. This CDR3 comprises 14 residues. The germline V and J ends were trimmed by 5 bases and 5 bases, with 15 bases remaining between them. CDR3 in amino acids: CASSSGRAGETQYF. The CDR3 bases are TGTGCCAGCAGTTCCGGCCGGGCGGGCGAGACCCAGTACTTC.

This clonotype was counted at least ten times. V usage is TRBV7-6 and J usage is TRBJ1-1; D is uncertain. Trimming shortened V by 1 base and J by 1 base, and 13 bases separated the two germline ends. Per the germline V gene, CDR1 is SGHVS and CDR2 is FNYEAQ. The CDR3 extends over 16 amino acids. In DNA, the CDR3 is TGTGCCAGCAGCTTAGATGGAGCATATCCGAACACTGAAGCTTTCTTT. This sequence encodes CASSLDGAYPNTEAFF.

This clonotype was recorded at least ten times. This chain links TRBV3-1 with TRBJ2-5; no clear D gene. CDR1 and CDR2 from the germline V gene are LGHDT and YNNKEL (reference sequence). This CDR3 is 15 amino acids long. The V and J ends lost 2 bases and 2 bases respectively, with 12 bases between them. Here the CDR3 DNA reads TGTGCCAGCAGCCAACACAGCCGCTTTCAAGAGACCCAGTACTTC. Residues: CASSQHSRFQETQYF.

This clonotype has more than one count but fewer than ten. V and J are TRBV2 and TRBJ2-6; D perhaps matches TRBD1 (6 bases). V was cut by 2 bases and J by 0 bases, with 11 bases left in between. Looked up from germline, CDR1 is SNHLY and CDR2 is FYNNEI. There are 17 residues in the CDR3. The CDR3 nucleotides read TGTGCCAGCAGTGAATCGGGACATCTCTCTGGGGCCAACGTCCTGACTTTC. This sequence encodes CASSESGHLSGANVLTF.

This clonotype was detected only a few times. The CDR3 reads CASSYWISGGYEQYF. DNA for the CDR3: TGTGCCAGCAGTTACTGGATTTCTGGGGGCTACGAGCAGTACTTC. This sequence joins TRBV6-6 and TRBJ2-7; D could derive from TRBD1 or TRBD2 (5 bases each). The germline V gene has CDR1 MNHNY and CDR2 SVGAGI (reference sequence). This CDR3 is 15 amino acids long. V was shortened by 1 base and J by 3 bases, with 13 bases between the two germline ends.

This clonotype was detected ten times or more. CDR3 coding DNA: TGTGCCAGCAGTACCTTCCCAGGCGGGGGGTCCACCGGGGAGCTGTTTTTT. Translating it yields CASSTFPGGGSTGELFF. The V call is TRBV12-3 or TRBV12-4, the J call TRBJ2-2; 8 bases are shared with TRBD2. Unmatched junction bases numbered 12, after V lost 5 bases and J lost 4 bases. This CDR3 has 17 residues.